This TCR beta chain derives from a study of blood T cell repertoires in COVID-19. Study-level information: The origin of the acute and convalescent COVID-19 samples was the United States, Italy and Spain. Nucleic acid was either cDNA or gDNA, and it came from T cells, B-cell-depleted T cells, or PBMCs.

Trimming removed 7 bases from V and 4 bases from J, with 16 bases in between. CDR1 MNHNY and CDR2 SVGAGI come from the germline V gene (reference sequence). The length of the CDR3 is 14 residues. Per the original data handling: How many nucleated cells were present was estimated from reference gene primer amplification. Generated by immunoSEQ multiplex PCR, the TCRdb table keeps only in-frame clones and is missing some. The V and J calls and the clone size are those of that table, but D and trimming were determined from the DNA. Among roughly 200,000 clones listed, approximately 81% were seen once. The rearrangement uses TRBV6-6 and TRBJ1-1, with D perhaps TRBD1 (6 bases). The specimen was peripheral blood. The sequence was collected from a woman over 75 with active or convalescent COVID-19. The CDR3 nucleotides read TGTGCCAGCACCACCCTCACAGGGCTCACTGAAGCTTTCTTT. Amino acids: CASTTLTGLTEAFF.